This TCR beta chain was sequenced in a study of T-cell reconstitution after alpha-beta-depleted transplantation in children. Unique molecular identifiers tagged the TCRbeta library. TCRdb re-called the PCR reads through MiXCR, storing one row per CDR3 protein. The data show 600,000 to 700,000 distinct CDR3 sequences, with about an eighth seen just once and approximately 0.8% held by the top ten. The CDR3 extends over 16 amino acids. Germline values: CDR1 SGHRS, CDR2 YFSETQ. Concerning this clonotype: No antigen is known for it. The junction departs from the called germline gene at one end, perhaps through a read error.

Study conclusions and caveats: T cells produced anew were the main source of T-cell counts and diversity one year after transplant.

The TCR was taken from a girl aged 2 to 10 with congenital amegakaryocytic thrombocytopenia, due to receive a stem cell transplant. The sequences come from PBMCs, collected before TCRalphabeta/CD19-depleted stem cell transplant. V usage is TRBV5-1 and J usage is TRBJ2-5; D is unclear. DNA of the CDR3: TGCGCCAGCTGCTTCGATGAAGTTTCTTGTATCGAGACCCAGTACTTC. It specifies CASCFDEVSCIETQYF.